Listed below are T cell receptor beta chains from one sample, sequenced in a study of blood T cell repertoires in COVID-19. The table came from immunoSEQ multiplex PCR; TCRdb's copy has only in-frame clones and leaves some out. The sample lists 250,000 or so clones; around 83% were seen once. The sequencing sample was made of peripheral blood. The receptors here all came from a woman aged 40-49 years who had recovered from COVID-19. Each CDR3 is given with its conserved first and last residue. Each record gives: D gene, J gene, clone size, V gene, CDR3 DNA, CDR3 protein. A D gene is named only where the DNA matches it firmly. Clone size, where shown, is once, few, many, or a class for clones that have expanded.

d_call: NA
j_call: TRBJ2-4
clone_size: once
v_call: TRBV3-1/TRBV3-2
cdr3_nt: TGTGCCAGCAGCCAAGTGCGTGGTGAGAGCATTCAGTACTTC
cdr3_aa: CASSQVRGESIQYF

d_call: NA
j_call: TRBJ1-3
clone_size: NA
v_call: TRBV5-1
cdr3_nt: TGCGCCAGCAGCTTGGGAGGGGGCTCTGGAAACACCATATATTTT
cdr3_aa: CASSLGGGSGNTIYF

d_call: TRBD1
j_call: TRBJ2-3
clone_size: NA
v_call: TRBV12-5
cdr3_nt: TGTGCTAGTGGTTGGACAGGGGGCGACGGGACAGATACGCAGTATTTT
cdr3_aa: CASGWTGGDGTDTQYF

d_call: NA
j_call: TRBJ2-7
clone_size: few
v_call: TRBV29-1
cdr3_nt: TGCAGCGTTGTCTGGGGGGGGCACTACGAGCAGTACTTC
cdr3_aa: CSVVWGGHYEQYF

d_call: TRBD1
j_call: TRBJ1-6
clone_size: NA
v_call: TRBV6-5
cdr3_nt: TGTGCCAGCAGAGACAGGGGGGATTTTAATTCACCCCTCCACTTT
cdr3_aa: CASRDRGDFNSPLHF

d_call: TRBD1
j_call: TRBJ1-1
clone_size: NA
v_call: TRBV6-5
cdr3_nt: TGTGCCAGCAGGAGGGGACAGGGGGCTAACACTGAAGCTTTCTTT
cdr3_aa: CASRRGQGANTEAFF

d_call: NA
j_call: TRBJ1-2
clone_size: NA
v_call: TRBV12-3/TRBV12-4
cdr3_nt: TGTGCCAGCAGTTCCGAGACAGTCCATGGCTACACCTTC
cdr3_aa: CASSSETVHGYTF

d_call: NA
j_call: TRBJ2-3
clone_size: NA
v_call: TRBV19
cdr3_nt: TGTGCCAGTAGTATTCAGGGGCTCGTTACAGATACGCAGTATTTT
cdr3_aa: CASSIQGLVTDTQYF

d_call: NA
j_call: TRBJ1-5
clone_size: NA
v_call: TRBV18
cdr3_nt: TGTGCCAGCTCACGACAGTCCAATCAGCCCCAGCATTTT
cdr3_aa: CASSRQSNQPQHF

d_call: NA
j_call: TRBJ1-5
clone_size: once
v_call: TRBV5-6
cdr3_nt: TGTGCCAGCAGCTTCAGAGGTGGCAATCAGCCCCAGCATTTT
cdr3_aa: CASSFRGGNQPQHF

d_call: NA
j_call: TRBJ2-1
clone_size: NA
v_call: TRBV7-9
cdr3_nt: TGTGCCAGCAGTTTGTACCTCAGGGGAGCTGAGCAGTTCTTC
cdr3_aa: CASSLYLRGAEQFF

d_call: NA
j_call: TRBJ1-4
clone_size: NA
v_call: TRBV12-3/TRBV12-4
cdr3_nt: TGTGCCAGCAGCGCCTCATCTCCGGGAAAACTGTTTTTT
cdr3_aa: CASSASSPGKLFF

d_call: NA
j_call: TRBJ1-5
clone_size: NA
v_call: TRBV19
cdr3_nt: TGTGCCAGTAGTATGATGGGGGCGAATCAGCCCCAGCATTTT
cdr3_aa: CASSMMGANQPQHF

d_call: TRBD1
j_call: TRBJ1-6
clone_size: NA
v_call: TRBV6-5
cdr3_nt: TGTGCCAGCAGTCCCGGGACAGGGCCTAATTCACCCCTCCACTTT
cdr3_aa: CASSPGTGPNSPLHF

d_call: TRBD1
j_call: TRBJ2-2
clone_size: NA
v_call: TRBV7-8
cdr3_nt: TGTGCCAGCAGCTTAGGCCACAGGGGCACCGGGGAGCTGTTTTTT
cdr3_aa: CASSLGHRGTGELFF

d_call: NA
j_call: TRBJ2-5
clone_size: many
v_call: TRBV18
cdr3_nt: TGTGCCAGCTCACCGGAGACGGAGACCCAGTACTTC
cdr3_aa: CASSPETETQYF

d_call: NA
j_call: TRBJ2-7
clone_size: NA
v_call: TRBV27
cdr3_nt: TGTGCCAGCAGTCCCCGACAAGACTCCTACGAGCAGTACTTC
cdr3_aa: CASSPRQDSYEQYF

d_call: NA
j_call: TRBJ2-3
clone_size: once
v_call: TRBV21-1
cdr3_nt: TGTGCCAGCAGCAAAGATTTGGCAGGGGGCCAGCTCTACACAGATACGCAGTATTTT
cdr3_aa: CASSKDLAGGQLYTDTQYF

d_call: TRBD1
j_call: TRBJ1-1
clone_size: NA
v_call: TRBV7-9
cdr3_nt: TGTGCCAGCAGCCCGGGACAGCGGGTGGACACTGAAGCTTTCTTT
cdr3_aa: CASSPGQRVDTEAFF

d_call: TRBD1
j_call: TRBJ2-2
clone_size: NA
v_call: TRBV7-8
cdr3_nt: TGTGCCAGCAGCTTAGAAACAGGGGGCCCCGGGGAGCTGTTTTTT
cdr3_aa: CASSLETGGPGELFF

d_call: TRBD1
j_call: TRBJ2-7
clone_size: NA
v_call: TRBV14
cdr3_nt: TGTGCCAGCAGCCGACAGGGAAACTACGAGCAGTACTTC
cdr3_aa: CASSRQGNYEQYF

d_call: NA
j_call: TRBJ2-1
clone_size: NA
v_call: TRBV4-1
cdr3_nt: TGCGCCAGCAGCCAGCTCGGACAGCACTCCTACAATGAGCAGTTCTTC
cdr3_aa: CASSQLGQHSYNEQFF

d_call: NA
j_call: TRBJ1-3
clone_size: once
v_call: TRBV2
cdr3_nt: TGTGCCAGCAGTCAGGGCAGCCAGAGAAACACCATATATTTT
cdr3_aa: CASSQGSQRNTIYF

d_call: TRBD2
j_call: TRBJ2-5
clone_size: NA
v_call: TRBV5-1
cdr3_nt: TGCGCCAGCAGCTCCCGACTAGCGGGGGGGATGGAGACCCAGTACTTC
cdr3_aa: CASSSRLAGGMETQYF

d_call: TRBD1
j_call: TRBJ2-7
clone_size: once
v_call: TRBV5-6
cdr3_nt: TGTGCCAGCAGCCCCCTTACGGGACAGGGGGCTGACGAGCAGTACTTC
cdr3_aa: CASSPLTGQGADEQYF

d_call: TRBD2
j_call: TRBJ2-5
clone_size: NA
v_call: TRBV7-6
cdr3_nt: TGTGCCAGCAGCTTAGCTCTAGCGGGTCAAGAGACCCAGTACTTC
cdr3_aa: CASSLALAGQETQYF

d_call: TRBD1
j_call: TRBJ1-5
clone_size: once
v_call: TRBV29-1
cdr3_nt: TGCAGCGGTACGGGACAGGGTGGTCAGCCCCAGCATTTT
cdr3_aa: CSGTGQGGQPQHF